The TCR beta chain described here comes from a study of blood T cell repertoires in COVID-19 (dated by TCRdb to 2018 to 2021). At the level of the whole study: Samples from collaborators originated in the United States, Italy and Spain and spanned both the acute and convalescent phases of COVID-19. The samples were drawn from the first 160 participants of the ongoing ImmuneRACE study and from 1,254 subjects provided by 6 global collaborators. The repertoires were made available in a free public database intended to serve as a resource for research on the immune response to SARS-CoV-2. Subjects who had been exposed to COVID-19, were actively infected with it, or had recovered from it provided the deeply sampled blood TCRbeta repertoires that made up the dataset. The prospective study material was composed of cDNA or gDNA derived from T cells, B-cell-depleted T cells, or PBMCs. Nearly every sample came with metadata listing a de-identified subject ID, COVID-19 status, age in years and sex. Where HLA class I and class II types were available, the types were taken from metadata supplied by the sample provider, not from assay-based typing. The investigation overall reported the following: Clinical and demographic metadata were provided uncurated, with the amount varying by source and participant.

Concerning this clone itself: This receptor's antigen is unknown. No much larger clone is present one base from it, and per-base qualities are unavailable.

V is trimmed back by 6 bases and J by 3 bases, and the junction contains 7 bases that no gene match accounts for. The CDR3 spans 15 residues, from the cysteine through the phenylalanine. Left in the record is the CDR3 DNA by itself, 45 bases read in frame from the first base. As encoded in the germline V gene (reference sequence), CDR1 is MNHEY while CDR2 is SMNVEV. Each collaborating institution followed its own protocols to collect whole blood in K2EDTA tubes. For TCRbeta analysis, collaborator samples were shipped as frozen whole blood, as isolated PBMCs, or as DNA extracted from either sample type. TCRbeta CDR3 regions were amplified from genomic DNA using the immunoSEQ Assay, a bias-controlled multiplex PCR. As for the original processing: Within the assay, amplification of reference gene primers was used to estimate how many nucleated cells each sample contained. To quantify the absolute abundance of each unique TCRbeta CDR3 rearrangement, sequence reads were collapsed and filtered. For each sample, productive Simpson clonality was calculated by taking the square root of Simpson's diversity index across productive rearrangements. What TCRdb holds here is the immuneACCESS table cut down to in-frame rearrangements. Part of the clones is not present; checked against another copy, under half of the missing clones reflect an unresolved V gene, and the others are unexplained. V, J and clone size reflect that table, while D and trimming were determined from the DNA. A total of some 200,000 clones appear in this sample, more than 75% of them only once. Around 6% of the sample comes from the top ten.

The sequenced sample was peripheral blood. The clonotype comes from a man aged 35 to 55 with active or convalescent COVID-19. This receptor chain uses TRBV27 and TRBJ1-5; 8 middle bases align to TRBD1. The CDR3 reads CASRSGQALNQPQHF. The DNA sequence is TGTGCCAGCAGATCGGGACAGGCCCTCAATCAGCCCCAGCATTTT.